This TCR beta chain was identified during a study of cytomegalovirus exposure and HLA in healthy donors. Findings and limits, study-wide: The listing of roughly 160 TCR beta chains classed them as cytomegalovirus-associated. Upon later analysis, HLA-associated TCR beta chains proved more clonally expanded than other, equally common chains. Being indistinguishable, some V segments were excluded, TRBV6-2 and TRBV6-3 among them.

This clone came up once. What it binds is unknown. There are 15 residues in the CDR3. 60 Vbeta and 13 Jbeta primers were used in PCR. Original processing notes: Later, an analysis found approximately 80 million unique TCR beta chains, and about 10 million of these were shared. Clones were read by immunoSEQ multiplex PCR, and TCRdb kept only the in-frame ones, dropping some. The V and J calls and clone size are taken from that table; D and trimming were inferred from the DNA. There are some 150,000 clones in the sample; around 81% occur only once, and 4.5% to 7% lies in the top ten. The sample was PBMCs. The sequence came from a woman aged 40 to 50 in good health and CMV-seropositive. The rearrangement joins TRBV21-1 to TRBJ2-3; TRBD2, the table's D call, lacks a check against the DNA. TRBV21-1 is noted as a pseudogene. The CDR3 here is CASSALGPYTDTQYF. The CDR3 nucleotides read TGTGCCAGCAGCGCTCTCGGTCCCTACACAGATACGCAGTATTTT.